One and the same sample provided the 15 T cell receptor beta chains below, sequenced in a study of T cell repertoires in cytomegalovirus infection. TCRdb recomputed calls from the reads with MiXCR, one row per CDR3 protein. The table lists 55,000 to 85,000 distinct CDR3 sequences, around 3.8% of them singletons. Material for sequencing was PBMCs. The receptors come from a human donor in good health (CMV status not recorded). Some clones in this sample may be carry-over from other donors' samples.

This clonotype was found many times. V usage is TRBV7-3 and J usage is TRBJ2-3; D unclear. The CDR3 sequence is 15 residues long. Trimming shortened V by 4 bases and J by 1 base, and 12 bases separated the two germline ends. Looked up from germline, CDR1 is SGHTA and CDR2 is FQGTGA. CDR3 in amino acids: CASSSDGVGTDTQYF. The CDR3 DNA reads as TGTGCCAGCAGCTCCGATGGAGTGGGCACAGATACGCAGTATTTT. Using reference TRBV7-3 and TRBJ2-3 for the parts outside the CDR3, the full variable domain is GAGVSQTPSNKVTEKGKYVELRCDPISGHTALYWYRQSLGQGPEFLIYFQGTGAADDSGLPNDRFFAVRPEGSVSTLKIQRTERGDSAVYLCASSSDGVGTDTQYFGPGTRLTVL.

This clonotype has ten or more counts. The chain recombines TRBV29-1 with TRBJ1-1; D is uncertain. The CDR3 runs 11 residues. Germline CDR1 and CDR2: SQVTM and ANQGSEA. Trimming took off 5 bases at V and 5 bases at J, with 9 bases between the two ends. The CDR3 region is CSVLGRTEAFF. The CDR3 nucleotides are TGCAGCGTTTTAGGGAGGACTGAAGCTTTCTTT. Full variable domain (remainder filled in from reference TRBV29-1 and TRBJ1-1): SAVISQKPSRDICQRGTSLTIQCQVDSQVTMMFWYRQQPGQSLTLIATANQGSEATYESGFVIDKFPISRPNLTFSTLTVSNMSPEDSSIYLCSVLGRTEAFFGQGTRLTVV.

This clonotype was counted ten times or more. The J gene is TRBJ2-3, the V gene TRBV6-1; 10 bases fit TRBD2. The germline gives CDR1 MNHNS, CDR2 SASEGT. With 4 bases clipped from V and 4 bases from J, the junction kept 2 bases outside the gene matches. CDR3 length equals 14 residues. The CDR3 protein is CASSATSGPDTQYF. CDR3 nucleotide sequence: TGTGCCAGCAGTGCGACTAGCGGGCCAGATACGCAGTATTTT.

This clonotype appeared many times. The rearrangement links TRBV7-2 to TRBJ2-7, with D tentatively TRBD2 (6 bases). This CDR3 contains 16 residues. V shed 0 bases and J shed 3 bases, with 15 bases lying between them. CDR1 is SGHTA, CDR2 FQGNSA, per germline. The CDR3 spells CASSLAWDSRFYEQYF. The CDR3 DNA sequence: TGTGCCAGCAGCTTAGCGTGGGACTCCAGGTTCTACGAGCAGTACTTC.

This clonotype was counted ten times or more. The rearrangement links TRBV6-2 or TRBV6-3 to TRBJ2-1; D might be TRBD2 (6 bases). Germline V gene data show CDR1 as MNHEY and CDR2 as SVGEGT. The CDR3 contains 13 residues. Trimming removed 7 bases from V and 4 bases from J, with 11 bases in between. The CDR3 loop is CASMEGWYNEQFF. CDR3 bases: TGTGCCAGCATGGAGGGATGGTACAATGAGCAGTTCTTC.

There are many counts of this clonotype. The chain uses TRBV11-2 and TRBJ1-2; D remains unclear. Germline CDR1 SGHAT, CDR2 FQNNGV. The CDR3 is 14 residues long. V dropped 7 bases and J dropped 0 bases, with 12 bases sitting between them. The chain's CDR3 is CASNTRLTNYGYTF. CDR3 in DNA: TGTGCCAGCAACACCCGGCTAACTAACTATGGCTACACCTTC.

This clonotype was counted many times. The V gene is TRBV2, the J gene TRBJ2-1; D is possibly TRBD2 (6 bases). The CDR3 contains 16 residues. V lost 6 bases and J lost 0, with 15 bases in between. From germline, CDR1 is SNHLY and CDR2 FYNNEI. The CDR3 sequence: CASRAGMGGSYNEQFF. The DNA of the CDR3 is TGTGCCAGCAGGGCCGGGATGGGGGGCTCCTACAATGAGCAGTTCTTC.

The chain links TRBV28 to TRBJ2-2; 7 bases match TRBD2. Germline trimming cut 6 bases from V and 5 bases from J; bases unmatched to any gene: 6. Germline V gives CDR1 MDHEN, CDR2 SYDVKM. The CDR3 is 14 residues long. The CDR3 spells CASSTGTKTGELFF. CDR3 DNA: TGTGCCAGCAGCACCGGGACTAAGACCGGGGAGCTGTTTTTT.

This clonotype was seen repeatedly, ten times or more. V and J are TRBV20-1 and TRBJ1-2; a possible D gene is TRBD1 (6 bases). Trimming shortened V by 1 base and J by 5 bases, and 8 bases separated the two germline ends. The CDR3 is made up of 12 amino acids. Germline values: CDR1 DFQATT, CDR2 SNEGSKA (reference sequence). The CDR3 DNA is TGCAGTGCTAGAGGCCAGGGGTATGGCTACACCTTC. Its protein product is CSARGQGYGYTF.

The sample holds many counts of this clonotype. V is TRBV7-6 and J is TRBJ2-3, with 8 bases identical to TRBD2. This CDR3 comprises 21 residues. Trimming cost V 4 bases and J 3 bases; bases outside gene matches: 24. From germline, CDR1 is SGHVS and CDR2 FNYEAQ. Written as DNA, the CDR3 is TGTGCCAGCAGCTCCCCGACAACCAGCGGGAGAGAAGGGCCACAGACAGATACGCAGTATTTT. This encodes CASSSPTTSGREGPQTDTQYF.

This clonotype was seen repeatedly, ten times or more. The chain combines TRBV6-1 with TRBJ2-7; 7 nucleotides match TRBD1. The germline V gene has CDR1 MNHNS and CDR2 SASEGT. V trimming: 6 bases; J trimming: 5 bases; junction bases outside the gene matches: 7. The CDR3 is made up of 13 amino acids. CDR3 region: CASRPTGSNEQYF. In DNA form, the CDR3 reads TGTGCCAGCAGACCGACAGGGTCGAACGAGCAGTACTTC.

This clonotype was found many times. The V call is TRBV12-5, the J call TRBJ1-1; D is unresolved. The CDR3 length is 13 residues. The germline gives CDR1 LGHNT, CDR2 FRNRAP. Between the trimmed V and J ends, which lost 7 bases and 2 bases, there was a span of 11 bases. CDR3 sequence: CASARASNTEAFF. For the CDR3, the DNA is TGTGCTAGTGCGCGGGCCTCTAACACTGAAGCTTTCTTT.

The sample holds many counts of this clonotype. This chain joins TRBV7-2 and TRBJ1-5; 7 bases match TRBD1. The CDR3 runs to 14 residues. CDR1 is SGHTA and CDR2 is FQGNSA in the germline V gene. V lost 6 bases to trimming and J lost 6 bases; unmatched junction nucleotides: 8. The CDR3 DNA follows: TGTGCCAGCAGTCGACAGGGAAAGGGTCAGCCCCAGCATTTT. Its translation: CASSRQGKGQPQHF.

The chain is built from TRBV7-2 and TRBJ2-7; 7 bases fit TRBD2. The trim removed 1 base at V and 2 bases at J, leaving 5 bases unmatched. Germline V gene sequence: CDR1 SGHTA, CDR2 FQGNSA. CDR3 size: 15 residues. CDR3 bases: TGTGCCAGCAGCTTAGAGATCGGGGGGACCTACGAGCAGTACTTC. This sequence encodes CASSLEIGGTYEQYF.

This clonotype was counted many times. The chain joins TRBV7-8 to TRBJ1-1; weak D call: TRBD1 (5 bases). Germline V gene data show CDR1 as SGHVS and CDR2 as FQNEAQ. V was clipped by 1 base and J by 3 bases, with 6 bases between them. This CDR3 contains 13 residues. CDR3 region: CASSLVRDTEAFF. For the CDR3, the DNA is TGTGCCAGCAGCTTAGTCAGGGACACTGAAGCTTTCTTT.